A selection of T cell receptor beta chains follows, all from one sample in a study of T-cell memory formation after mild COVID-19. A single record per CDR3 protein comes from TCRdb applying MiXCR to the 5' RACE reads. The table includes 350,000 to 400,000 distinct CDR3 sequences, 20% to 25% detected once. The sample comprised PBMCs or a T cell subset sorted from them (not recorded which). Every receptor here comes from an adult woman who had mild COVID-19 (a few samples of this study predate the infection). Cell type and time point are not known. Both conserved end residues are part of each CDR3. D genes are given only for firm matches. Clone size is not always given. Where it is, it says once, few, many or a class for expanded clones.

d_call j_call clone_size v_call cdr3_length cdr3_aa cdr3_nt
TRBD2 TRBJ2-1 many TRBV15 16 CATSRGAGGTYNEQFF TGTGCCACCAGCAGAGGAGCGGGGGGAACCTACAATGAGCAGTTCTTC
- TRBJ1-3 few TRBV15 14 CATSRDIGGDTIYF TGTGCCACCAGCAGAGATATCGGAGGGGACACCATATATTTT
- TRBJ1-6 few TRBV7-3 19 CASSLTTPGRSSYNSPLHF TGTGCCAGCAGCTTAACGACCCCGGGCAGGAGCTCCTATAATTCACCCCTCCACTTT
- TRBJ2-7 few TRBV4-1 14 CASSQENRVYEQYF TGCGCCAGCAGCCAAGAGAACAGGGTATACGAGCAGTACTTC
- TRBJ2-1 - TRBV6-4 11 CATIKNNEQFF TGTGCCACTATCAAAAACAATGAGCAGTTCTTC
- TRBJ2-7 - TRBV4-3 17 CASSQDWGSLPRGEQYF TGCGCCAGCAGCCAAGATTGGGGGAGCCTCCCCCGGGGCGAGCAGTACTTC
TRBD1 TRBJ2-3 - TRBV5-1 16 CASSGTGVPSTDTQYF TGCGCCAGCAGTGGGACAGGAGTTCCCAGCACAGATACGCAGTATTTT
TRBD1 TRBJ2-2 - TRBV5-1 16 CASGPGQGFNTGELFF TGCGCCAGCGGACCGGGACAGGGCTTCAACACCGGGGAGCTGTTTTTT
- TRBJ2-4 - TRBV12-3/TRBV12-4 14 CASSLTGAKNIQYF TGTGCCAGCAGTTTAACAGGAGCCAAAAACATTCAGTACTTC
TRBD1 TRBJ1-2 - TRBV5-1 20 CASSLEGPVTPGQGRYGYTF TGCGCCAGCAGCTTGGAAGGTCCCGTGACCCCGGGACAGGGGAGGTATGGCTACACCTTC